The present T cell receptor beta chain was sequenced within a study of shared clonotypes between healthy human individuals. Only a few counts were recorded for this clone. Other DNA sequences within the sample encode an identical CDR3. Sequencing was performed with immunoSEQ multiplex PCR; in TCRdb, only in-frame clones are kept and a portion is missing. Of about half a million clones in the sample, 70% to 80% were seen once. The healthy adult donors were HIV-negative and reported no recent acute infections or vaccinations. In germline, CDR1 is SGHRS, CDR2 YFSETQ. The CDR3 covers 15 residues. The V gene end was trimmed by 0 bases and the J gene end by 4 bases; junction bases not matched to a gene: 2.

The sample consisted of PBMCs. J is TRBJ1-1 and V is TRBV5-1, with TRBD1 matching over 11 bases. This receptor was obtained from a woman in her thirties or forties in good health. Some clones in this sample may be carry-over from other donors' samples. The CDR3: CASSLAGTGGTEAFF. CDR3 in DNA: TGCGCCAGCAGCTTGGCCGGGACAGGGGGCACTGAAGCTTTCTTT.